Below, one T cell receptor beta chain is given with its context. What it binds is not known. This entry belongs to a study of CD8+ T cells in alopecia areata. Germline V gene lookup returns CDR1 SQVTM and CDR2 ANQGSEA. The trim removed 5 bases at V and 0 bases at J, leaving 5 bases unmatched. This CDR3 comprises 14 residues. PBMC-derived CD4+ and CD8+ T cells were sorted. The authors extracted RNA and reverse transcribed it into cDNA as the sequencing template. Sequenced by immunoSEQ multiplex PCR; TCRdb stores in-frame clones only, minus some. The sample includes roughly 150,000 clones, around 50% of them seen just once. Notes on the study in general: Clonality in lesional scalp, especially alopecia totalis/universalis, exceeded that of normal scalp. With patients, TCR sharing proved less clear than in mice, a difference possibly related to HLA.

The gene calls are TRBV29-1 and TRBJ2-5, with 8 bases aligning to TRBD1. This receptor was obtained from a human donor with alopecia areata. Sequenced: CD4+ T cells sorted from blood. CDR3 protein: CSVPRTGHQETQYF. CDR3 nucleotide sequence: TGCAGCGTTCCGAGGACAGGGCACCAAGAGACCCAGTACTTC. The full variable domain, in which reference TRBV29-1 and TRBJ2-5 provide the parts outside the CDR3, is SAVISQKPSRDICQRGTSLTIQCQVDSQVTMMFWYRQQPGQSLTLIATANQGSEATYESGFVIDKFPISRPNLTFSTLTVSNMSPEDSSIYLCSVPRTGHQETQYFGPGTRLLVL.